This section outlines one T cell receptor beta chain sequence together with its context. This entry is derived from a study of blood T cell repertoires in COVID-19. Study in general: Specimens from acute and convalescent COVID-19 originated in the United States, Italy and Spain. Sample material is recorded as cDNA or gDNA derived from T cells, B-cell-depleted T cells, or PBMCs.

Germline CDR1 KGHSH, CDR2 LQKENI. CDR3 length: 13 amino acids. The ends were cut back, 2 bases at V and 3 bases at J, with 7 bases in the middle. Assay used: immunoSEQ multiplex PCR; TCRdb lists only in-frame clones, some missing. The repertoire holds more than 150,000 clones, with around 79% as singletons. The source of this sequence is a middle-aged man who had recovered from COVID-19. Sequences were obtained from peripheral blood. The chain combines TRBV18 with TRBJ2-5; D remains unclear. CDR3 region: CASSPSREETQYF. The CDR3 DNA sequence: TGTGCCAGCTCACCATCACGGGAAGAGACCCAGTACTTC.